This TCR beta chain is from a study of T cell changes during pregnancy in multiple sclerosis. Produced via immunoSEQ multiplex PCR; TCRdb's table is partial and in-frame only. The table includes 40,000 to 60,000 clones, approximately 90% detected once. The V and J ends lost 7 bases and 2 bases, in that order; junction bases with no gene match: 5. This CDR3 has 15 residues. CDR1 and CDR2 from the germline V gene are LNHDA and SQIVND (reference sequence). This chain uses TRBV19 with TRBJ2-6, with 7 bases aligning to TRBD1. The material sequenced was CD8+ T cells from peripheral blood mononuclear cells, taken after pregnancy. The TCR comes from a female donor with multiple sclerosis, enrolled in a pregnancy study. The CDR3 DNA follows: TGTGCCAGTACCCCGACAGGGACTGGGGCCAACGTCCTGACTTTC. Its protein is CASTPTGTGANVLTF.